The 9 T cell receptor beta chains below all came from one sample that was sequenced in a study of T cell repertoires in cytomegalovirus infection. Their antigens are not known. Via MiXCR, TCRdb re-called the reads, giving one row per CDR3 protein. Here the sample spans 800,000 to 950,000 distinct CDR3 sequences, 32% being singletons. The sequencing here drew on cultured CD8+ T cells from PBMCs, taken from culture after CMV antigen stimulation. The receptors were sampled from a human donor in good health (CMV status not recorded). Some clones in this sample may be carry-over from other donors' samples.

This chain links TRBV4-3 with TRBJ1-1, with 8 bases aligning to TRBD1. The CDR3 extends over 17 amino acids. Germline V gene lookup returns CDR1 LGHNA and CDR2 YSLEER. With V trimmed by 1 base and J by 1 base, 8 bases remained unmatched. The CDR3 loop is CASSQVFTGGSNTEAFF. The CDR3 DNA is TGCGCCAGCAGCCAAGTTTTTACAGGGGGGTCGAACACTGAAGCTTTCTTT.

V usage is TRBV11-3 and J usage is TRBJ2-1; weak D call: TRBD2 (5 bases). This CDR3 is 16 amino acids long. Germline CDR1 reads SGHNT; CDR2 reads YENEEA. V was clipped by 4 bases and J by 3 bases, with 16 bases between them. CDR3 in amino acids: CASSSRALAGYNEQFF. CDR3 in DNA: TGTGCCAGCAGCTCCCGGGCCCTTGCGGGCTACAATGAGCAGTTCTTC. The variable domain in full, with the rest retrieved from reference TRBV11-3 and TRBJ2-1, is EAGVVQSPRYKIIEKKQPVAFWCNPISGHNTLYWYLQNLGQGPELLIRYENEEAVDDSQLPKDRFSAERLKGVDSTLKIQPAELGDSAVYLCASSSRALAGYNEQFFGPGTRLTVL.

Concerning this clonotype itself: A much larger clonotype is one base distant, so this may be a read error. This rearrangement joins TRBV6-2 or TRBV6-3 to TRBJ2-5; D is perhaps TRBD2 (7 bases). In germline, CDR1 is MNHEY, CDR2 SVGEGT. The CDR3 covers 19 residues. Trimming removed 2 bases from V and 9 bases from J, with 31 bases in between. The CDR3 DNA reads TGTGCCAGCAGTTACACGTGGGGGGCGACCAGCGGGGAGCGGAGGGCCCAGTACTTC. Translation gives CASSYTWGATSGERRAQYF.

The chain combines TRBV28 with TRBJ2-3; possibly TRBD1 for D (6 bases). Germline-derived CDR1 and CDR2 are MDHEN and SYDVKM. The V end was cut by 3 bases, the J end by 4 bases, with 17 bases between. CDR3 size: 16 residues. CDR3 amino acids: CASSFHGGAWADTQYF. The CDR3 bases are TGTGCCAGCAGTTTCCATGGGGGCGCATGGGCAGATACGCAGTATTTT.

V gene TRBV28 combines with J gene TRBJ2-1; 10 bases match TRBD2. With 3 bases clipped from V and 8 bases from J, the junction kept 10 bases outside the gene matches. There are 16 residues in the CDR3. Germline values: CDR1 MDHEN, CDR2 SYDVKM. This chain's CDR3 is CASSFLAGAQGDEQFF. The CDR3 DNA reads as TGTGCCAGCAGTTTTCTAGCGGGGGCCCAGGGGGATGAGCAGTTCTTC.

The genes are TRBV4-1 and TRBJ2-1; D may be TRBD2 (5 bases). Trimming took off 5 bases at V and 6 bases at J, with 11 bases between the two ends. There are 13 residues in the CDR3. CDR1 is MGHRA, CDR2 YSYEKL, per germline. CDR3 residues: CASSRVGVNEQFF. The DNA of the CDR3 is TGCGCCAGCAGCAGGGTCGGGGTCAATGAGCAGTTCTTC.

This clonotype was seen a few times. CDR3 in DNA: TGTGCCAGCAGCCGCGGACAGGGGGCAGAGACCCAGTACTTC. It specifies CASSRGQGAETQYF. The V call is TRBV28, the J call TRBJ2-5; 11 nucleotides align to TRBD1. V shed 6 bases and J 4 bases; nucleotides not matched to a gene: 4. This CDR3 is built from 14 residues. Germline V gene data show CDR1 as MDHEN and CDR2 as SYDVKM.

This clonotype was counted a few times. The rearrangement links TRBV7-6 to TRBJ1-6; TRBD1 agrees at 8 bases. This CDR3 has 14 residues. CDR1 SGHVS and CDR2 FNYEAQ come from the germline V gene. V shed 5 bases and J 7 bases; nucleotides not matched to a gene: 4. The CDR3 protein is CASSPQGVNSPLHF. The CDR3 DNA is TGTGCCAGCAGCCCACAGGGGGTCAATTCACCCCTCCACTTT.

The V call is TRBV7-8, the J call TRBJ2-1; 12 positions agree with TRBD2. V shed 5 bases, J shed 0 bases, and the junction held 5 bases outside the gene matches. The CDR3 has 17 residues. The germline gives CDR1 SGHVS, CDR2 FQNEAQ. The CDR3 protein is CASSGTSGPSSYNEQFF. The DNA of the CDR3 is TGTGCCAGCAGCGGGACTAGCGGGCCAAGCTCCTACAATGAGCAGTTCTTC.